This T cell receptor (beta chain) was sequenced during a study of cytomegalovirus exposure and HLA in healthy donors. Study summary: Early release data held around 82 million unique TCRs from HLA-typed donors.

The donors were healthy bone marrow donors. Use of 60 Vbeta and 13 Jbeta primers characterized the PCR. The table came from immunoSEQ multiplex PCR; TCRdb's copy has only in-frame clones and leaves some out. Of nearly 110,000 clones in the sample, 82% are singletons; the top ten hold approximately 2.4%. Turning to this clone: Its antigen is unknown.

The CDR3 runs to 13 residues. Trimming cost V 4 bases and J 5 bases, with 10 bases left between them. Germline V gene data show CDR1 as SGHRS and CDR2 as YFSETQ. Findings of the study overall: Whilst most TCR sequences proved rare, a subset of public TCRs occurred across many donors. From TCR beta sequences, most subjects' HLA-A and HLA-B alleles were reportedly predicted accurately.

The chain carries TRBV5-1 and TRBJ1-5; no clear D. The receptor's source is a man younger than 40 in good health and CMV-seropositive. The sample was PBMCs. The chain's CDR3 is CASSPEGDQPQHF. CDR3 DNA sequence: TGCGCCAGCAGCCCCGAAGGAGATCAGCCCCAGCATTTT.